The 16 T cell receptor beta chains below all came from one sample that was sequenced in a study of control samples from healthy donors and cancer patients. The protocol was immunoSEQ multiplex PCR, while the TCRdb copy is restricted to in-frame clones and leaves out a portion. The repertoire consists of around 110,000 clones, with 80% to 90% occurring once and the leading ten covering 1.1%. The material sequenced was PBMCs. The origin of the receptors is a woman between 45 and 60 years old with colorectal cancer.

This clone appeared a single time. J is TRBJ2-7 and V is TRBV7-9; possibly TRBD1 or TRBD2 for D (5 bases each). This CDR3 is 15 amino acids long. Trimming stripped 3 bases from V and 6 bases from J, with 18 bases between. Germline V gene lookup returns CDR1 SEHNR and CDR2 FQNEAQ (reference sequence). CDR3 sequence: CASSLLTGRASEQYF. CDR3 DNA: TGTGCCAGCAGCTTGCTTACGGGACGGGCTAGCGAGCAGTACTTC.

The chain uses TRBV4-2 and TRBJ2-2; D possibly corresponds to TRBD2 (5 bases). The germline gives CDR1 LGHNA, CDR2 YNFKEQ. The CDR3 has 17 residues. V shed 5 bases and J shed 4 bases, with 20 bases lying between them. The CDR3 reads CASSSGANRVVTGELFF. The CDR3 region has the DNA TGTGCCAGCAGCAGCGGAGCTAATCGGGTTGTCACCGGGGAGCTGTTTTTT.

This rearrangement joins TRBV5-4 to TRBJ2-3; TRBD2 matches 9 bases. Trimming took 0 bases from V and 2 from J; bases not matched to a gene: 4. CDR3 size: 16 residues. Germline loops: CDR1 SGHNT, CDR2 YYREEE (reference sequence). The CDR3 DNA is TGTGCCAGCAGCTTGGCCAGCGGGGGGAACACAGATACGCAGTATTTT. This codes for CASSLASGGNTDTQYF. Full variable domain (remainder filled in from reference TRBV5-4 and TRBJ2-3): ETGVTQSPTHLIKTRGQQVTLRCSSQSGHNTVSWYQQALGQGPQFIFQYYREEENGRGNFPPRFSGLQFPNYSSELNVNALELDDSALYLCASSLASGGNTDTQYFGPGTRLTVL.

The chain recombines TRBV5-4 with TRBJ1-2; weak D call: TRBD1 (5 bases). This CDR3 has 15 residues. The germline V gene encodes CDR1 SGHNT and CDR2 YYREEE (reference sequence). The V end lost 0 bases, the J end lost 3 bases, and 12 bases lay between the germline ends. The CDR3 protein is CASSLEAGKDYGYTF. The CDR3 DNA sequence: TGTGCCAGCAGCTTGGAGGCAGGGAAGGACTATGGCTACACCTTC. Filled out from reference TRBV5-4 and TRBJ1-2, the complete variable domain reads ETGVTQSPTHLIKTRGQQVTLRCSSQSGHNTVSWYQQALGQGPQFIFQYYREEENGRGNFPPRFSGLQFPNYSSELNVNALELDDSALYLCASSLEAGKDYGYTFGSGTRLTVV.

The CDR3 DNA is TGTGCCAGCACCCGGGACGGCCGTTTTAATTCACCCCTCCACTTT. Protein sequence: CASTRDGRFNSPLHF. The chain joins TRBV28 to TRBJ1-6, with D possibly TRBD1 on 5 matching bases. Trimming removed 7 bases from V and 6 bases from J, with 16 bases in between. The CDR3 length is 15 residues. CDR1 is MDHEN and CDR2 is SYDVKM in the germline V gene.

The V call is TRBV3-1 (or the pseudogene TRBV3-2), the J call TRBJ2-6; TRBD2 matches 9 bases. The CDR3 has 19 amino acids. V shed 0 bases and J 3 bases; nucleotides not matched to a gene: 9. CDR1 is LGHDT, CDR2 YNNKEL, per germline (reference sequence). CDR3 sequence: CASSQDLLAGGVGANVLTF. CDR3 sequence (DNA): TGTGCCAGCAGCCAAGATCTTTTGGCGGGAGGGGTTGGGGCCAACGTCCTGACTTTC.

The rearrangement uses TRBV19 and TRBJ1-2; 7 bases align to TRBD1. The junction had 2 bases not matched to a gene; V was cut back by 3 bases and J by 4 bases. CDR3 size: 13 residues. Germline lookup yields CDR1 LNHDA and CDR2 SQIVND (reference sequence). As DNA, the CDR3 is TGTGCCAGTAGTATGGGACAGCCCTATGGCTACACCTTC. This gives the protein CASSMGQPYGYTF. The whole variable domain, filled in from reference TRBV19 and TRBJ1-2, reads DGGITQSPKYLFRKEGQNVTLSCEQNLNHDAMYWYRQDPGQGLRLIYYSQIVNDFQKGDIAEGYSVSREKKESFPLTVTSAQKNPTAFYLCASSMGQPYGYTFGSGTRLTVV.

The chain employs TRBV13 and TRBJ2-3, with 9 bases lining up with TRBD2. The CDR3 covers 16 residues. Germline loops: CDR1 PRHDT, CDR2 FYEKMQ (reference sequence). Germline trimming cut 1 base from V and 3 bases from J; bases unmatched to any gene: 5. The CDR3 loop reads CASSLVAGDPTDTQYF. In DNA form, the CDR3 reads TGTGCCAGCAGCTTAGTAGCGGGGGACCCTACAGATACGCAGTATTTT. The whole variable domain, filled in from reference TRBV13 and TRBJ2-3, reads AAGVIQSPRHLIKEKRETATLKCYPIPRHDTVYWYQQGPGQDPQFLISFYEKMQSDKGSIPDRFSAQQFSDYHSELNMSSLELGDSALYFCASSLVAGDPTDTQYFGPGTRLTVL.

CDR3 residues: CASTRDYLVFGANYGYTF. The DNA of the CDR3 is TGTGCCAGTACGAGGGACTACCTAGTTTTCGGGGCTAACTATGGCTACACCTTC. The chain uses TRBV19 and TRBJ1-2; TRBD1 might be the D (5 bases). Germline values: CDR1 LNHDA, CDR2 SQIVND (reference sequence). The CDR3 loop spans 18 amino acids. V was clipped by 7 bases and J by 0 bases, with 24 bases between them. Combining the CDR3 with reference TRBV19 and TRBJ1-2 gives the whole variable domain DGGITQSPKYLFRKEGQNVTLSCEQNLNHDAMYWYRQDPGQGLRLIYYSQIVNDFQKGDIAEGYSVSREKKESFPLTVTSAQKNPTAFYLCASTRDYLVFGANYGYTFGSGTRLTVV.

CDR3 protein: CASSPTVESYGYTF. CDR3 DNA: TGTGCCAGCAGCCCGACAGTAGAGTCCTATGGCTACACCTTC. The rearrangement links TRBV3-1 (or the pseudogene TRBV3-2) to TRBJ1-2; TRBD1 might be the D (5 bases). CDR1 is LGHDT, CDR2 YNNKEL, per germline (reference sequence). The length of the CDR3 is 14 residues. Trimming took off 4 bases at V and 4 bases at J, with 13 bases between the two ends.

This clone has more than one count but fewer than ten. This chain links TRBV7-6 with TRBJ2-7; a possible D gene is TRBD1 (5 bases). This CDR3 region has 14 residues. V was shortened by 1 base and J by 2 bases, with 9 bases between the two germline ends. Germline loops: CDR1 SGHVS, CDR2 FNYEAQ. The CDR3 DNA is TGTGCCAGCAGCTTAGGACAGCGCGCCTACGAGCAGTACTTC. Protein product: CASSLGQRAYEQYF.

J is TRBJ2-3 and V is TRBV5-6; 11 bases fit TRBD1. The V segment lost 4 bases and the J segment 6 bases; nucleotides outside the gene matches: 19. Germline CDR1 SGHDT, CDR2 YYEEEE. The CDR3 sequence is 19 residues long. DNA of the CDR3: TGTGCCAGCAGCCCACTACGATACGCCGGGACAGGGGGGAGGGATACGCAGTATTTT. This translates into CASSPLRYAGTGGRDTQYF.

This clone was counted a single time. The chain links TRBV7-6 to TRBJ1-2; no definite D call. V lost 3 bases to trimming and J lost 2 bases, with 13 bases between them. The CDR3 covers 15 residues. The germline gives CDR1 SGHVS, CDR2 FNYEAQ. CDR3 loop: CASSLSPSQNYGYTF. The DNA of the CDR3 is TGTGCCAGCAGCTTGTCTCCTTCACAAAACTATGGCTACACCTTC.

The chain is built from TRBV18 and TRBJ1-1, with D possibly matching TRBD1 (6 bases). The V end was cut by 2 bases, the J end by 4 bases, with 11 bases between. CDR1 is KGHSH and CDR2 is LQKENI in the germline V gene. The CDR3 totals 14 residues. This CDR3 is CASSPSTGSTEAFF. The CDR3 nucleotides are TGTGCCAGCTCACCATCTACAGGGAGCACTGAAGCTTTCTTT.

The chain couples TRBV27 to TRBJ1-4; D gene ambiguous. The V end was cut by 7 bases, the J end by 0 bases, with 12 bases between. In germline, CDR1 is MNHEY, CDR2 SMNVEV (reference sequence). The CDR3 consists of 15 residues. CDR3 bases: TGTGCCAGCAAACAAAGCTGGTCAACTAATGAAAAACTGTTTTTT. Its protein product is CASKQSWSTNEKLFF.

The chain has TRBV5-1 and TRBJ1-2, with TRBD1 matching over 10 bases. This CDR3 is 14 amino acids long. Germline V gene lookup returns CDR1 SGHRS and CDR2 YFSETQ. V gave up 4 bases and J gave up 2 bases; unmatched junction bases: 2. The CDR3 DNA reads TGCGCCAGCAGCCCGGGACAGGGGAACTATGGCTACACCTTC. Its translation is CASSPGQGNYGYTF.